This TCR beta chain appears in the sequencing data of a study of persistence of HIV-infected CD4 T cells. Points from the study as a whole: Bulk TCR data could not be restricted to HIV-1-infected CMV-responding cells. Compared with CD3/CD28-stimulated cells, CMV- and Gag-responding cells showed lower TCRbeta richness. Degenerate expanded CDR3beta sequences were enriched among CMV- and Gag-responding cells.

V was cut by 2 bases and J by 4 bases, with 12 bases left in between. The CDR3 has 14 residues. Germline values: CDR1 SGHRS, CDR2 YFSETQ. Regarding this clone: What it binds is unknown.

An overlapping HIV-1 Gag peptide pool stimulated these cells at about 0.9 ug/peptide/mL. CD40L-negative CD69-negative CD45RO-high memory CD4+ T cells were sorted as populations depleted of antigen-responding cells. Adults with HIV-1 started suppressive ART while chronically infected. The libraries were made with immunoSEQ version 4 in survey mode. The method was immunoSEQ multiplex PCR; TCRdb's version includes in-frame clones alone and lacks a portion of them. The data contain about 40,000 clones, more than 75% of them seen just once; the ten biggest clones take up 13% to 15%. The chain carries TRBV5-1 and TRBJ2-5; possibly TRBD1 or TRBD2 for D (7 bases each). The sequences come from CD4+ T cells sorted from PBMCs after roughly 18-hour stimulation, collected from a patient who received antiretroviral therapy. This sequence originates from an adult man with HIV who was CMV-seropositive. CDR3 sequence (DNA): TGCGCCAGCAGCTTCGGCAGGGGGGGAGAGACCCAGTACTTC. This gives the protein CASSFGRGGETQYF.